These 18 T cell receptor beta chains were sequenced from one sample in a study of T cells in Graves' hyperthyroidism and ophthalmopathy (dated by TCRdb to between 2017 and 2020). Library prep was done by multiplex PCR. These reads were obtained on an Illumina HiSeq 2000. TCR beta CDR3 regions were amplified from RNA transcripts. For the first round of RT-PCR on the TCR CDR3, the HTBI primer set was used together with the Qiagen OneStep RT-PCR kit. Through fastp at Q25 and MiXCR, TCRdb rebuilt clones from the public reads, retaining in-frame beta chains. Under each unique CDR3 protein, matching rows form one entry showing the most common genes and DNA. Across this sample there are 40,000 or so distinct CDR3 sequences, with around half seen only once. Clones ranked in the top ten supply approximately 6.2% of the sample. Sequencing was carried out using blood. The receptors shown here come from a woman aged 50 to 60 with Graves' hyperthyroidism that later progressed to Graves' ophthalmopathy.

This clonotype was detected ten times or more. The chain combines TRBV2 with TRBJ1-3, with D unresolved. Germline values: CDR1 SNHLY, CDR2 FYNNEI. The CDR3 sequence is 14 residues long. V dropped 1 base and J dropped 0 bases, with 4 bases sitting between them. The DNA for the CDR3 is TGTGCCAGCAGTGAAGGGTACTCTGGAAACACCATATATTTT. Encoded protein: CASSEGYSGNTIYF.

The chain joins TRBV7-2 to TRBJ1-1, with D unclear. Trimming removed 2 bases from V and 2 bases from J, with 9 bases in between. The V gene's germline CDR1 is SGHTA and CDR2 FQGNSA. This CDR3 comprises 14 residues. CDR3 sequence: CASSLYGENTEAFF. CDR3 in DNA: TGTGCCAGCAGCTTATACGGGGAAAACACTGAAGCTTTCTTT.

This clonotype appeared a single time. The junction does not match germline at one end; this may be a read error. The chain recombines TRBV7-9 with TRBJ2-7; maybe TRBD2 (5 bases). Germline V lookup: CDR1 SEHNR, CDR2 FQNEAQ (reference sequence). This CDR3 is built from 13 residues. CDR3 sequence: CASNPEDSYERYF. The CDR3, as DNA: TGTGCCAGCAACCCCGAGGACTCCTACGAGCGGTACTTC.

The chain employs TRBV7-9 and TRBJ2-5; D remains unclear. The V and J ends lost 0 bases and 7 bases respectively, with 9 bases between them. CDR1 SEHNR and CDR2 FQNEAQ come from the germline V gene (reference sequence). The CDR3 has 13 residues. DNA for the CDR3: TGTGCCAGCAGCTTAGCTTATTTGGGGACCCAGTACTTC. This gives the protein CASSLAYLGTQYF.

This clonotype was found once. This sequence joins TRBV20-1 and TRBJ2-7; maybe TRBD1 (6 bases). Germline V gene sequence: CDR1 DFQATT, CDR2 SNEGSKA (reference sequence). The ends were cut back, 0 bases at V and 10 bases at J, with 7 bases in the middle. This CDR3 is built from 10 residues. This chain's CDR3 is CSAREGQQYF. The DNA for the CDR3 is TGCAGTGCTAGAGAGGGACAACAGTACTTC.

This chain joins TRBV25-1 and TRBJ1-5; D perhaps matches TRBD1 (6 bases). This CDR3 contains 15 residues. Germline CDR1 and CDR2: MGHDK and SYGVNS. CDR3 in DNA: TGTGCTAGCCTCAGCGGGACACATAGCAATCAGCCCCAGCATTTT. Its translation is CASLSGTHSNQPQHF.

This clonotype is termed medium-sized. V and J are TRBV20-1 and TRBJ2-5; D not resolved. The germline V gene encodes CDR1 DFQATT and CDR2 SNEGSKA (reference sequence). The ends were cut back, 3 bases at V and 5 bases at J, with 19 bases in the middle. This CDR3 region has 15 residues. The chain's CDR3 is CSASSSTVLRETQYF. CDR3 sequence (DNA): TGCAGTGCTAGTTCCAGCACGGTTTTGAGGGAGACCCAGTACTTC.

The chain links TRBV19 to TRBJ1-4; D remains unclear. CDR1 LNHDA and CDR2 SQIVND come from the germline V gene (reference sequence). The CDR3 has 15 amino acids. Trimming shortened V by 7 bases and J by 0 bases, and 12 bases separated the two germline ends. This CDR3 reads CASTRASATNEKLFF. CDR3 DNA sequence: TGTGCCAGTACCCGGGCTTCTGCAACTAATGAAAAACTGTTTTTT.

This clonotype was observed a single time. V and J are TRBV19 and TRBJ2-1, with 8 bases aligning to TRBD2. Germline CDR1 is LNHDA and CDR2 is SQIVND (reference sequence). Germline trimming cut 3 bases from V and 9 bases from J; bases unmatched to any gene: 13. The CDR3 is 16 amino acids. CDR3 bases: TGTGCCAGTAGTATGGTCGCCACGGGAGGGGTCGGTGAGCAGTTCTTC. Its protein is CASSMVATGGVGEQFF. The complete variable domain, with remaining parts taken from reference TRBV19 and TRBJ2-1, reads DGGITQSPKYLFRKEGQNVTLSCEQNLNHDAMYWYRQDPGQGLRLIYYSQIVNDFQKGDIAEGYSVSREKKESFPLTVTSAQKNPTAFYLCASSMVATGGVGEQFFGPGTRLTVL.

In regard to this clonotype: In this CDR3 the conserved last residue, phenylalanine or tryptophan, is missing, so a read error is likely. No DNA is shown, since the ends of the CDR3 on it are uncertain; the CDR3 is the one TCRdb lists. The V call is TRBV10-3, the J call TRBJ2-5; the DNA was not used to check the table's D call, TRBD2. CDR1 ENHRY and CDR2 SYGVKD come from the germline V gene. Termini included, the CDR3 measures 18 amino acids. This CDR3 reads CAISESSGESDYGYTFGS.

V and J are TRBV7-9 and TRBJ2-1, with D perhaps TRBD2 (6 bases). CDR1 is SEHNR, CDR2 FQNEAQ, per germline (reference sequence). The CDR3 sequence is 13 residues long. V was shortened by 0 bases and J by 8 bases, with 8 bases between the two germline ends. DNA of the CDR3: TGTGCCAGCAGCTTAGCGGGAGGCTATGAGCAGTTCTTC. This codes for CASSLAGGYEQFF. The full variable domain, with the rest looked up from reference TRBV7-9 and TRBJ2-1, is DTGVSQNPRHKITKRGQNVTFRCDPISEHNRLYWYRQTLGQGPEFLTYFQNEAQLEKSRLLSDRFSAERPKGSFSTLEIQRTEQGDSAMYLCASSLAGGYEQFFGPGTRLTVL.

At least ten counts were recorded for this clonotype. This chain links TRBV5-6 with TRBJ2-3; TRBD1 matches at 9 bases. With V trimmed by 4 bases and J by 3 bases, 3 bases remained unmatched. Germline CDR1 SGHDT, CDR2 YYEEEE. This CDR3 contains 14 residues. Here the CDR3 DNA reads TGTGCCAGCAGCCGGGACAGGGTTACAGATACGCAGTATTTT. Protein sequence: CASSRDRVTDTQYF.

This clonotype was counted ten times or more. This chain uses TRBV5-5 with TRBJ1-2; a possible D gene is TRBD1 (5 bases). The V gene's germline CDR1 is SGHKS and CDR2 YYEKEE (reference sequence). The V and J ends lost 2 bases and 6 bases respectively, with 8 bases between them. The CDR3 spans 12 residues. The CDR3 DNA sequence: TGTGCCAGCAGCTTAGAACAGGATGGCTACACCTTC. The encoded protein is CASSLEQDGYTF.

In this sample, this clonotype turned up once. One end of the junction varies from germline; a read error may be responsible. The V and J genes are TRBV24-1 and TRBJ2-7, with 11 nucleotides matching TRBD1. In germline, CDR1 is KGHDR, CDR2 SFDVKD. The CDR3 is 15 residues long. The CDR3 sequence is CTTRTGQGGSYEQYF. The CDR3 DNA reads TGTACCACCAGGACGGGACAGGGGGGCTCCTACGAGCAGTACTTC.

The sample holds many counts of this clonotype. The rearrangement uses TRBV6-2 or TRBV6-3 and TRBJ2-1; D gene unclear. CDR1 is MNHEY and CDR2 is SVGEGT in the germline V gene. V gave up 3 bases and J gave up 5 bases, with 8 bases separating them. The CDR3 is made up of 13 amino acids. The CDR3 protein is CASSYGGNNEQFF. The CDR3 coding sequence is TGTGCCAGCAGTTATGGTGGGAACAATGAGCAGTTCTTC.

The chain recombines TRBV5-6 with TRBJ2-5; D remains ambiguous. V lost 0 bases and J lost 9, with 6 bases in between. CDR3 length: 11 amino acids. Germline values: CDR1 SGHDT, CDR2 YYEEEE. This CDR3 reads CASSLVGSQYF. CDR3 DNA sequence: TGTGCCAGCAGCTTGGTCGGCTCCCAGTACTTC.

The sample holds many counts of this clonotype. The chain has TRBV14 and TRBJ1-2; D call uncertain. Trimming left V 4 bases short and J 8 bases short, with 11 bases between. The CDR3 is 12 residues long. Germline loops: CDR1 SGHDN, CDR2 FVKESK. The CDR3 sequence is CASSRIGMGYTF. DNA of the CDR3: TGTGCCAGCAGCCGTATAGGGATGGGCTACACCTTC.

This clonotype has a count of ten or more. The chain employs TRBV30 and TRBJ1-5, with a possible D match to TRBD1 (5 bases). The CDR3 is made up of 13 amino acids. Trimming removed 3 bases from V and 3 bases from J, with 9 bases in between. In germline, CDR1 is GTSNPN, CDR2 SVGIG (reference sequence). The CDR3 protein is CAWSGGTNQPQHF. CDR3 bases: TGTGCCTGGAGCGGTGGGACCAATCAGCCCCAGCATTTT.